The rows below give T cell receptor beta chains drawn from one sample of a study of T cell responses to AZD1222 COVID-19 vaccine. Profiled with immunoSEQ multiplex PCR; TCRdb holds only in-frame clones, not every one. The repertoire holds some 140,000 clones, with around 90% as singletons. The material sequenced was peripheral blood, taken 28 days after the second AZD1222 dose. The receptors shown here come from an adult who received the AZD1222 COVID-19 vaccine. Both conserved end residues are part of each CDR3. The D gene is left open where the match is weak. Clone size is given for some rows only: seen once, a few or many times, or a class if the clone is expanded.

>NA|TRBV11-2|TRBJ2-3|TRBD2
TGTGCCAGCAATCCTTCAGTAGCGGGGATAGATACGCAGTATTTT
CASNPSVAGIDTQYF
>NA|TRBV12-3/TRBV12-4|TRBJ1-1|NA
TGTGCCAGCAGTTTATTGGAACAGTCTGAAGCTTTCTTT
CASSLLEQSEAFF
>NA|TRBV5-1|TRBJ2-5|TRBD1
TGCGCCAGCAGCCTAGGACAGGACCAAGAGACCCAGTACTTC
CASSLGQDQETQYF
>NA|TRBV15|TRBJ2-1|NA
TGTGCCACCAGCAGTAGGGCACGGGACAATGAGCAGTTCTTC
CATSSRARDNEQFF
>NA|TRBV2|TRBJ1-1|NA
TGTGCCAGCAGTGAAACCACTGAAGCTTTCTTT
CASSETTEAFF
>NA|TRBV12-3/TRBV12-4|TRBJ1-2|NA
TGTGCCAGCAGGGCGTCCGGGGATTATGGCTACGCCTTC
CASRASGDYGYAF
>NA|TRBV6-5|TRBJ1-4|NA
TGTGCCACCTCCCTTGCGGGGGCAACTAATGAAAAACTGTTTTTT
CATSLAGATNEKLFF
>once|TRBV4-1|TRBJ1-4|NA
TGCGCCAGCAGCCAAGTGTACGGAGGCCCCCATGAAAAACTGTTTTTT
CASSQVYGGPHEKLFF
>NA|TRBV19|TRBJ1-5|TRBD1
TGTGCCAGTGGTAGGACAGGGGGCCTTCAGCCCCAGCATTTT
CASGRTGGLQPQHF
>NA|TRBV5-1|TRBJ1-2|NA
TGCGCCAGCAGCTTGGACGGCCTATCTAACTATGGCTACACCTTC
CASSLDGLSNYGYTF
>NA|TRBV4-2|TRBJ1-2|NA
TGTGCCAGCAGCCAAGCAGGTTCGGGGGACTATGGCTACACCTTC
CASSQAGSGDYGYTF
>NA|TRBV11-3|TRBJ2-1|TRBD2
TGTGCCAGCAGTCCGGGACAGGGACTAGCGGGGGGCAATGAGCAGTTCTTC
CASSPGQGLAGGNEQFF
>NA|TRBV28|TRBJ1-2|NA
TGTGCCAGCAGTCAGCCAGGGGTGAACTATGGCTACACCTTC
CASSQPGVNYGYTF
>NA|TRBV29-1|TRBJ1-5|NA
TGCAGCGTTGCTACGTCCCTAAATCAGCCCCAGCATTTT
CSVATSLNQPQHF
>NA|TRBV19|TRBJ1-1|NA
TGTGCCAGTAGTCCCCGGGACGGCGGGGAAGCGAAAGCTTTCTTT
CASSPRDGGEAKAFF
>NA|TRBV7-8|TRBJ2-1|NA
TGTGCCAGCAGCCACGCCGGGGGAGCAACCTACAATGAGCAGTTCTTC
CASSHAGGATYNEQFF
>once|TRBV11-2|TRBJ2-3|NA
TGTGCCAGCAGCTTAGAAGGAGGAGGGGAAGAAGATACGCAGTATTTT
CASSLEGGGEEDTQYF
>NA|TRBV5-4|TRBJ1-1|NA
TGTGCCAGCAGCTTGACTTCTAATCGGCCCGAAGCTTTCTTT
CASSLTSNRPEAFF
>NA|TRBV2|TRBJ1-2|NA
TGTGCCAGCATAGGGGGAGGCTACACCTTC
CASIGGGYTF
>NA|TRBV6-5|TRBJ1-1|NA
TGTGCCAGCAGTTACGAGTTTTCGAACACTGAAGCTTTCTTT
CASSYEFSNTEAFF
>NA|TRBV5-1|TRBJ1-2|TRBD1
TGCGCCAGCAGCTTGGAGACAGGGGCGGGTCCCCTCGCGGGCTACACCTTC
CASSLETGAGPLAGYTF
>NA|TRBV19|TRBJ1-6|TRBD1
TGTGCCAGTAGTACCAGACAGGGACTGTTCCTCCACTTT
CASSTRQGLFLHF
>NA|TRBV5-6|TRBJ2-5|NA
TGTGCCAGCAGCGCCCAGGGGCTTGGGTACCAAGAGACCCAGTACTTC
CASSAQGLGYQETQYF
>NA|TRBV19|TRBJ2-5|TRBD2
TGTGCCAGTAGTATTTTGGCTAGCGGGTCAGAGACCCAGTACTTC
CASSILASGSETQYF
>NA|TRBV7-9|TRBJ1-5|TRBD1
TGTGCCAGCAGCATTGGACAGGTCCAGGGGCCCCAGCATTTT
CASSIGQVQGPQHF
>NA|TRBV2|TRBJ1-1|NA
TGTGCCAGCAGTGGGCCTAATAGGAACACTGAAGCTTTCTTT
CASSGPNRNTEAFF
>few|TRBV3-1/TRBV3-2|TRBJ2-3|TRBD2
TGTGCCAGCAGCCTGGGACAGCCTTTCGTGACTAGCGGTCCAGATACGCAGTATTTT
CASSLGQPFVTSGPDTQYF
>NA|TRBV5-1|TRBJ2-2|NA
TGCGCCAGCAGCTTGGCCGAGCTGCGCCGTGGACCCGGGGAGCTGTTTTTT
CASSLAELRRGPGELFF
>NA|TRBV15|TRBJ2-3|TRBD1
TGTGCCACCAGCAGAGACGTCCCCGGGACAGGGCTACATACGCAGTATTTT
CATSRDVPGTGLHTQYF
>NA|TRBV10-3|TRBJ2-2|NA
TGTGCCATCACTCCGGATAACACCGGGGAGCTGTTTTTT
CAITPDNTGELFF